The following is a TCR beta chain sequence with its context. The sample belongs to a study of blood T cell repertoires in COVID-19. Looking at the study overall: From the United States, Italy and Spain came samples of acute and convalescent COVID-19. Sample material is recorded as cDNA or gDNA derived from T cells, B-cell-depleted T cells, or PBMCs.

In the study's own analysis: Nucleated cell counts were estimated from reference gene primer amplification. Method: immunoSEQ multiplex PCR; TCRdb's copy keeps in-frame clones and lacks some. That table supplies the V and J calls and clone size; D and trimming were determined from the DNA. Among approximately 130,000 clones listed, around 83% were seen once. Material for sequencing was peripheral blood. This TCR was sampled from a man at least 80 years old with active or convalescent COVID-19.

In DNA form, the CDR3 reads TGTGCCAGCACGGACAGGGGGCCTAACTATGGCTACACCTTC. Translated: CASTDRGPNYGYTF. This chain links TRBV6-5 with TRBJ1-2, with 11 bases that match TRBD1. The V gene end was trimmed by 7 bases and the J gene end by 0 bases; junction bases not matched to a gene: 1. There are 14 residues in the CDR3. CDR1 is MNHEY, CDR2 SVGAGI, per germline.